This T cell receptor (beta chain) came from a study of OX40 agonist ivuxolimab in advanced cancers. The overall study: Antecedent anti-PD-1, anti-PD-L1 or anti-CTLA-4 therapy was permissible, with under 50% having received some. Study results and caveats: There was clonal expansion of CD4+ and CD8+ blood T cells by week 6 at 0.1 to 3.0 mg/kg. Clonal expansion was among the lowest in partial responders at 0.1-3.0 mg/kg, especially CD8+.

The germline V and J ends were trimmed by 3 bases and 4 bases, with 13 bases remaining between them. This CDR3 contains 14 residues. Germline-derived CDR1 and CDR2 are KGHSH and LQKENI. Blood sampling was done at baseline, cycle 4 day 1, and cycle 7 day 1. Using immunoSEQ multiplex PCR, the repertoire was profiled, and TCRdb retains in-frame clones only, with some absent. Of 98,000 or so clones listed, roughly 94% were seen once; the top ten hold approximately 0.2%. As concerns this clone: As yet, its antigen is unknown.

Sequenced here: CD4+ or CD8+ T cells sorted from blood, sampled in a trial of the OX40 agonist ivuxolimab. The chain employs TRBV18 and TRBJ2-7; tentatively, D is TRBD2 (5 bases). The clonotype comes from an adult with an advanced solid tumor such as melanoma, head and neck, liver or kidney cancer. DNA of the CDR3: TGTGCCAGCTCACCTTGGACTGGGCCGTACGAGCAGTACTTC. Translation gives CASSPWTGPYEQYF.